What follows are 15 T cell receptor beta chains derived from one specimen sequenced in a study of shared clonotypes between healthy human individuals. Here immunoSEQ multiplex PCR was the method, and the copy in TCRdb shows in-frame clones only, minus some. The sample carries millions of clones, approximately 90% recorded once. Specimen: naive CD4+ T cells sorted from blood. Subset described: CD45RA+ positively selected. These receptors were obtained from a man younger than 35 in good health.

J is TRBJ1-1 and V is TRBV19, with 9 nucleotides matching TRBD1. V was pared by 7 bases and J by 8 bases, with 23 bases of the junction left unmatched. The CDR3 is 18 residues long. Per germline, CDR1 LNHDA and CDR2 SQIVND (reference sequence). CDR3 bases: TGTGCCAGTACCCCGGGACAGGGAAAATGGGGGGGAGAGGGGGAAGCTTTCTTT. Protein: CASTPGQGKWGGEGEAFF. The whole variable domain, remainder taken from reference TRBV19 and TRBJ1-1, is DGGITQSPKYLFRKEGQNVTLSCEQNLNHDAMYWYRQDPGQGLRLIYYSQIVNDFQKGDIAEGYSVSREKKESFPLTVTSAQKNPTAFYLCASTPGQGKWGGEGEAFFGQGTRLTVV.

The chain couples TRBV6-5 to TRBJ1-2, with a tentative D call TRBD1 (5 bases). The CDR3 runs to 11 residues. Germline V gene data show CDR1 as MNHEY and CDR2 as SVGAGI. V was clipped by 2 bases and J by 10 bases, with 8 bases between them. CDR3 DNA sequence: TGTGCCAGCAGTTACAGGGACCTCTACACCTTC. Protein sequence: CASSYRDLYTF.

The rearrangement uses TRBV28 and TRBJ2-7; D gene ambiguous. Trimming took off 5 bases at V and 2 bases at J, with 16 bases between the two ends. The CDR3 has 15 residues. Germline loops: CDR1 MDHEN, CDR2 SYDVKM. CDR3 in amino acids: CASSPLFVTTYEQYF. Written as DNA, the CDR3 is TGTGCCAGCAGTCCCTTATTTGTCACAACCTACGAGCAGTACTTC.

The J gene is TRBJ2-2, the V gene TRBV9; D is unresolved. The CDR3 is 14 amino acids. V was pared by 0 bases and J by 5 bases, with 8 bases between. The germline V gene has CDR1 SGDLS and CDR2 YYNGEE. CDR3 DNA sequence: TGTGCCAGCAGCGTAGTCCCGGCGACCGGGGAGCTGTTTTTT. Residues: CASSVVPATGELFF.

This chain joins TRBV7-2 and TRBJ2-7; TRBD2 might be the D (6 bases). V was cut by 1 base and J by 7 bases, with 14 bases left in between. Germline V CDR1 and CDR2: SGHTA, FQGNSA. The CDR3 has 14 amino acids. CDR3 DNA: TGTGCCAGCAGCTTAGACGGGAGAACGAGAGAGCAGTACTTC. Its protein product is CASSLDGRTREQYF.

DNA of the CDR3: TGTGCCAGTAGTAAAGTGACAGTGGGCTACAATGAGCAGTTCTTC. Translated, it gives CASSKVTVGYNEQFF. V is TRBV19 and J is TRBJ2-1, with D tentatively TRBD1 (5 bases). Trimming stripped 4 bases from V and 3 bases from J, with 13 bases between. Germline loops: CDR1 LNHDA, CDR2 SQIVND (reference sequence). The CDR3 runs 15 residues.

The V call is TRBV6-1, the J call TRBJ1-1; D ambiguous. Germline V CDR1 and CDR2: MNHNS, SASEGT. The CDR3 contains 11 residues. V was clipped by 5 bases and J by 5 bases, with 6 bases between them. The CDR3 sequence: CASSLKTEAFF. In DNA, the CDR3 is TGTGCCAGCAGTCTCAAAACTGAAGCTTTCTTT.

The chain carries TRBV27 and TRBJ1-2; no clear D gene. V was cut by 2 bases and J by 3 bases, with 10 bases left in between. The CDR3 has 14 residues. Germline V gene data show CDR1 as MNHEY and CDR2 as SMNVEV (reference sequence). The CDR3 loop is CASSLRQTYYGYTF. Written as DNA, the CDR3 is TGTGCCAGCAGTTTAAGGCAGACTTACTATGGCTACACCTTC.

Here the CDR3 reads CATARGTEAFF. The CDR3 nucleotides are TGTGCCACCGCACGGGGGACTGAAGCTTTCTTT. The V and J genes are TRBV10-3 and TRBJ1-1; D is possibly TRBD1 (5 bases). With 10 bases removed from V and 5 bases from J, the gap between germline ends came to 11 bases. Germline V gives CDR1 ENHRY, CDR2 SYGVKD. The CDR3 is made up of 11 amino acids.

This rearrangement joins TRBV5-6 to TRBJ2-2; TRBD1 aligns across 9 bases. V was pared by 5 bases and J by 2 bases, with 7 bases of the junction left unmatched. Germline loops: CDR1 SGHDT, CDR2 YYEEEE. The CDR3 is 16 residues long. In DNA, the CDR3 is TGTGCCAGCAGTAGGGGACAGGGCATAAACACCGGGGAGCTGTTTTTT. Protein: CASSRGQGINTGELFF.

The V and J genes are TRBV10-1 and TRBJ2-7; no firm D call. Germline V gene sequence: CDR1 WNHNN, CDR2 SYGVQD (reference sequence). V gave up 0 bases and J gave up 6 bases, with 6 bases separating them. The CDR3 spans 12 residues. The CDR3 bases are TGCGCCAGCAGTGAGTCGAGAAGCGAGCAGTACTTC. Its protein is CASSESRSEQYF.

The chain uses TRBV5-4 and TRBJ2-1, with TRBD1 identical over 11 bases. J was trimmed by 6 bases and V by 3 bases; bases with no gene match: 5. Germline assignment: CDR1 SGHNT and CDR2 YYREEE (reference sequence). The CDR3 has 15 amino acids. DNA of the CDR3: TGTGCCAGCAGCTCCCCCGGGACAGGGGGCAATGAGCAGTTCTTC. Its protein is CASSSPGTGGNEQFF.

The chain is built from TRBV7-2 and TRBJ1-6; 10 nucleotides line up with TRBD1. Looked up from germline, CDR1 is SGHTA and CDR2 is FQGNSA. V lost 7 bases and J lost 6; bases outside the gene matches: 9. The length of the CDR3 is 16 residues. CDR3 nucleotides: TGTGCCAGCAACCCCGGGACAGGGGTCATTAATTCACCCCTCCACTTT. This encodes CASNPGTGVINSPLHF.

The chain carries TRBV11-2 and TRBJ2-1; D might be TRBD1 (6 bases). V lost 0 bases and J 4 bases, leaving 10 bases between the germline ends. The germline CDR1 and CDR2 sequences are SGHAT and FQNNGV. The CDR3 covers 15 residues. CDR3 region: CASSLDHGQYNEQFF. The CDR3 DNA follows: TGTGCCAGCAGCTTAGATCATGGACAGTACAATGAGCAGTTCTTC.

This chain uses TRBV6-1 with TRBJ1-5; 10 nucleotides line up with TRBD1. From germline, CDR1 is MNHNS and CDR2 SASEGT. Germline trimming cut 8 bases from V and 7 bases from J; bases unmatched to any gene: 11. The CDR3 runs 15 residues. DNA for the CDR3: TGTGCCAGCTTCCCGGGACAGGGGAAGGGACAGCCCCAGCATTTT. Translated: CASFPGQGKGQPQHF.